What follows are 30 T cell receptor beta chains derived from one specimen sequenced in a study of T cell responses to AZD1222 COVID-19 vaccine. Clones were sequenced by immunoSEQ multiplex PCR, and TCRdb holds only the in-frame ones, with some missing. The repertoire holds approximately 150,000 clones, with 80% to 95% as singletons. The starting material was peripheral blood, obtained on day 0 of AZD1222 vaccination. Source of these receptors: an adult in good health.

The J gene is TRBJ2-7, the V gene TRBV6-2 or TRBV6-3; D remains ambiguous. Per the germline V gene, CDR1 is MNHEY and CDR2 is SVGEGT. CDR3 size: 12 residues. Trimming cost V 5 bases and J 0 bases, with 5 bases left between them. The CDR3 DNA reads TGTGCCAGCAGTCACAGCTCCTACGAGCAGTACTTC. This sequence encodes CASSHSSYEQYF.

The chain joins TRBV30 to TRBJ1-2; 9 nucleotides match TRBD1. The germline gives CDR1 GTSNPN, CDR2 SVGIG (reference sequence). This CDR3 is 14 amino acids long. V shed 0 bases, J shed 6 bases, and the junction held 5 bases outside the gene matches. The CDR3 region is CAWSVLQGAHGYTF. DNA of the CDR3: TGTGCCTGGAGTGTACTACAGGGGGCGCATGGCTACACCTTC.

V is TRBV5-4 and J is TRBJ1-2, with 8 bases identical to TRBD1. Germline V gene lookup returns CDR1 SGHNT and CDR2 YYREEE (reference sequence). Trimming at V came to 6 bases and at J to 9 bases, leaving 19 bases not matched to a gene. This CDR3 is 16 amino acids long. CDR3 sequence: CASKSEGRTGWASYTF. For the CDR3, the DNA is TGTGCCAGCAAATCCGAGGGGAGGACAGGGTGGGCCAGCTACACCTTC.

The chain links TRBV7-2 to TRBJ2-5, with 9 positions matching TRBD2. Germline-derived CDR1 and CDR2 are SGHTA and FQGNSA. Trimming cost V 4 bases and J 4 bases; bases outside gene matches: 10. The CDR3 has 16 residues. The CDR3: CASSSSSGLATETQYF. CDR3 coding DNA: TGTGCCAGCAGCTCATCCTCGGGACTAGCAACAGAGACCCAGTACTTC.

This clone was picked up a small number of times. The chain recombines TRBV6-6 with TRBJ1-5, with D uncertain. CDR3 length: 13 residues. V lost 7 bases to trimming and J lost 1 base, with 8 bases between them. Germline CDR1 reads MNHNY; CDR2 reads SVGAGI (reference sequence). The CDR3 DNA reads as TGTGCCAGCACGTATGGGAGCAATCAGCCCCAGCATTTT. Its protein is CASTYGSNQPQHF.

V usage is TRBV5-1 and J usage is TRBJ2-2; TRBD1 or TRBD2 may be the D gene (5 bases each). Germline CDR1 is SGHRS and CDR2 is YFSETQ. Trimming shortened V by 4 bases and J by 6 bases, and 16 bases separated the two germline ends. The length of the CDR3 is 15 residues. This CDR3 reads CASSPRGQAAGELFF. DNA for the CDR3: TGCGCCAGCAGCCCGAGGGGCCAGGCGGCCGGGGAGCTGTTTTTT.

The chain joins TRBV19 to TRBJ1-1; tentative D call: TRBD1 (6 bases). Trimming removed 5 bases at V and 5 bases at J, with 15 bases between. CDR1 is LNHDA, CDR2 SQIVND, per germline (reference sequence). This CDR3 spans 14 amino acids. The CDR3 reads CASSQDRWSTEAFF. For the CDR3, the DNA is TGTGCCAGTAGTCAAGACAGGTGGAGTACTGAAGCTTTCTTT. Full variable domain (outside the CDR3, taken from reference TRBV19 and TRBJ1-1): DGGITQSPKYLFRKEGQNVTLSCEQNLNHDAMYWYRQDPGQGLRLIYYSQIVNDFQKGDIAEGYSVSREKKESFPLTVTSAQKNPTAFYLCASSQDRWSTEAFFGQGTRLTVV.

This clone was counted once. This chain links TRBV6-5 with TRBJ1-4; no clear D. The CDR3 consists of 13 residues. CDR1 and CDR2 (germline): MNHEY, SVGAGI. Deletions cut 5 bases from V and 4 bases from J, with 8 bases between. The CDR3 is CASSLQHNEKLFF. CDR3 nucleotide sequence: TGTGCCAGCAGTCTGCAGCATAATGAAAAACTGTTTTTT.

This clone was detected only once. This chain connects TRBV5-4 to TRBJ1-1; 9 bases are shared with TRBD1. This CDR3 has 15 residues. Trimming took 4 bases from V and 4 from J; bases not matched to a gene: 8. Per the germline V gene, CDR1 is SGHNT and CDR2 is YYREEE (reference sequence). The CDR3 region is CASSGNRGLGTEAFF. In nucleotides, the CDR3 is TGTGCCAGCAGCGGGAACAGGGGGCTGGGCACTGAAGCTTTCTTT.

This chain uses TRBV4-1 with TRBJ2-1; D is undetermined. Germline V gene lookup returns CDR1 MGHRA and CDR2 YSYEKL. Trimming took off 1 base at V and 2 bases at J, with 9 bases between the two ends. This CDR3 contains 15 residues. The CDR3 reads CASSQGLGPYNEQFF. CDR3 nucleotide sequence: TGCGCCAGCAGCCAAGGCCTAGGGCCCTACAATGAGCAGTTCTTC.

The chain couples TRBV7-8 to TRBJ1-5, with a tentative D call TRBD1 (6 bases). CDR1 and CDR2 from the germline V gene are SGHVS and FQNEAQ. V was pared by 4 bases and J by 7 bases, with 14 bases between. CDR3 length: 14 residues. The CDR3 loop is CASSSGRGGQPQHF. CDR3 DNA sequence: TGTGCCAGCAGCTCCGGGAGGGGGGGGCAGCCCCAGCATTTT.

The CDR3 DNA is TGCGCCAGCAGCTTGAGTGGCAGGGGAAACTATGGCTACACCTTC. As protein: CASSLSGRGNYGYTF. The J gene is TRBJ1-2, the V gene TRBV5-1; D possibly corresponds to TRBD1 (6 bases). Trimming stripped 1 base from V and 2 bases from J, with 12 bases between. The CDR3 runs 15 residues. Germline V gene sequence: CDR1 SGHRS, CDR2 YFSETQ. The variable domain in full, with the rest retrieved from reference TRBV5-1 and TRBJ1-2, is KAGVTQTPRYLIKTRGQQVTLSCSPISGHRSVSWYQQTPGQGLQFLFEYFSETQRNKGNFPGRFSGRQFSNSRSEMNVSTLELGDSALYLCASSLSGRGNYGYTFGSGTRLTVV.

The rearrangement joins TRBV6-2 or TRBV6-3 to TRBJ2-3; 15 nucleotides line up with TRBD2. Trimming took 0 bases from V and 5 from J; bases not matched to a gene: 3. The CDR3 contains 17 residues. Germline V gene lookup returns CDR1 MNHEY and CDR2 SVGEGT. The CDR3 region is CASSYSGLAGGLDTQYF. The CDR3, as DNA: TGTGCCAGCAGTTACTCCGGACTAGCGGGGGGGCTAGATACGCAGTATTTT.

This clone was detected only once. CDR3 loop: CASKGDRTLSYEQYF. In DNA form, the CDR3 reads TGTGCCAGCAAAGGAGACAGGACGCTCTCCTACGAGCAGTACTTC. The J gene is TRBJ2-7, the V gene TRBV6-5, with a possible D match to TRBD1 (6 bases). The CDR3 has 15 residues. V lost 7 bases and J lost 0, with 16 bases in between. From germline, CDR1 is MNHEY and CDR2 SVGAGI.

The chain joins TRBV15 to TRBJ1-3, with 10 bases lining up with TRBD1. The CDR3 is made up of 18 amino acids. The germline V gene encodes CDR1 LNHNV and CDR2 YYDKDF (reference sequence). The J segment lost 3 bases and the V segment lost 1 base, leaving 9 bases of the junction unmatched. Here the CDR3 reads CATSRAHRDRGGGNTIYF. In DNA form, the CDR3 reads TGTGCCACCAGCAGAGCCCATCGGGACAGGGGAGGTGGAAACACCATATATTTT.

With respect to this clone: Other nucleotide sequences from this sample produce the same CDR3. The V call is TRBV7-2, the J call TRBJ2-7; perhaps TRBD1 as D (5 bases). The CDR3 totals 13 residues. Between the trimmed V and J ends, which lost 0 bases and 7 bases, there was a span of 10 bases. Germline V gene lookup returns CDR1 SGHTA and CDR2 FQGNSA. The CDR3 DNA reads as TGTGCCAGCAGCTTAGCAGGGGTGGGAGAGCAGTACTTC. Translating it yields CASSLAGVGEQYF.

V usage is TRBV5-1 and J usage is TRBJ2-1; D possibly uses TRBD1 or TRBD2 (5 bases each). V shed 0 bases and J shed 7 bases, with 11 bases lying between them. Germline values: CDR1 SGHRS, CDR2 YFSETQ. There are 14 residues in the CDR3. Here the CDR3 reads CASSLGGPKNEQFF. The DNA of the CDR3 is TGCGCCAGCAGCTTGGGGGGACCGAAAAATGAGCAGTTCTTC.

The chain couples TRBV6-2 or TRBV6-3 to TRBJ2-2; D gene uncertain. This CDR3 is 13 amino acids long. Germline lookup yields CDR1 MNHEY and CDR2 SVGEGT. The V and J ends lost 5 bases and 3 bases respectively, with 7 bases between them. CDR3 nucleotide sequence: TGTGCCAGCAGTACCCGGGACACCGGGGAGCTGTTTTTT. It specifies CASSTRDTGELFF.

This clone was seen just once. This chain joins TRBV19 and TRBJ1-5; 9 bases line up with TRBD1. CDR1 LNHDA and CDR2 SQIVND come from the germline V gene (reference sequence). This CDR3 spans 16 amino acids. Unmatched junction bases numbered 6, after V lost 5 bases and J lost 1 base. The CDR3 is CASSPLDRGSNQPQHF. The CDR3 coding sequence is TGTGCCAGTAGTCCCCTGGACAGGGGCAGCAATCAGCCCCAGCATTTT.

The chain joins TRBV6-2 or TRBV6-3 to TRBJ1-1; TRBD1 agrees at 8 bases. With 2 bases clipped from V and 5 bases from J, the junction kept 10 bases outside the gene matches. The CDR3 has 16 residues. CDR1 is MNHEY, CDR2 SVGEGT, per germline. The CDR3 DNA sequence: TGTGCCAGCAGTTACCCCGGTCAGGGGGCGAAAACTGAAGCTTTCTTT. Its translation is CASSYPGQGAKTEAFF.

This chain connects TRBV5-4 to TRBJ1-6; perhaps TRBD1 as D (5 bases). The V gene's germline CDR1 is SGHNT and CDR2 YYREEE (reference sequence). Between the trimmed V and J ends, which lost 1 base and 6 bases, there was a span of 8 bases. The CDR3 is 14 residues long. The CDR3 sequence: CASSLRQTNSPLHF. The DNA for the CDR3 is TGTGCCAGCAGCTTGAGACAGACTAATTCACCCCTCCACTTT.

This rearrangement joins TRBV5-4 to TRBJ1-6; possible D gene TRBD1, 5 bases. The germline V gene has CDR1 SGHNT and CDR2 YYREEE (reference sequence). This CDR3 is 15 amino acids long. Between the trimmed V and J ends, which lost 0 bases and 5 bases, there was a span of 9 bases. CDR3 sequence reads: CASSLGGPNNSPLHF. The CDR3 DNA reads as TGTGCCAGCAGCTTGGGGGGACCAAATAATTCACCCCTCCACTTT.

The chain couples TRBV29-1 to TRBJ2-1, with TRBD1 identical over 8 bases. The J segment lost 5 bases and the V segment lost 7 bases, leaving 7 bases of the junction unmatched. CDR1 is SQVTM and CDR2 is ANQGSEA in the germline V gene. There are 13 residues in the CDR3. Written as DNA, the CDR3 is TGCAGCGCTCCGGACAGGGCAAACAATGAGCAGTTCTTC. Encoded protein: CSAPDRANNEQFF.

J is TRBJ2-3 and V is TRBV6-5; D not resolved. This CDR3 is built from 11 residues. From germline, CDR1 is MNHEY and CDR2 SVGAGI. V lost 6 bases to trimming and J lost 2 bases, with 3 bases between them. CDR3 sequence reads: CASSNTDTQYF. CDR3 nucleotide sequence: TGTGCCAGCAGCAACACAGATACGCAGTATTTT.

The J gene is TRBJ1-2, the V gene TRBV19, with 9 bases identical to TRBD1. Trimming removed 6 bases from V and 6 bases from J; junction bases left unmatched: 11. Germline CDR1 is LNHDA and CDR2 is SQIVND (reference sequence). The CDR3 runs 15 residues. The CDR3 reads CASSPWDRVGDGYTF. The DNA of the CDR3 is TGTGCCAGTAGCCCTTGGGACAGGGTGGGGGATGGCTACACCTTC.

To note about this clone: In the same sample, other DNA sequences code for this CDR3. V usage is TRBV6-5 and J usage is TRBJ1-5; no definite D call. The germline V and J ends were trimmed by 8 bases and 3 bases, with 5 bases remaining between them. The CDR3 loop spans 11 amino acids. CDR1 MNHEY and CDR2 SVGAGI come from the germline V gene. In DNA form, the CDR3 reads TGTGCCAGCCGCTCCAATCAGCCCCAGCATTTT. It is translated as CASRSNQPQHF.

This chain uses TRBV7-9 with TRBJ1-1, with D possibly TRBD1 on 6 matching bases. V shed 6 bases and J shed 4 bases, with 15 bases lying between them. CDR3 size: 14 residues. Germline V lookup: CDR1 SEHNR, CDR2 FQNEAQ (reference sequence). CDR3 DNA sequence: TGTGCCAGCAGTCCGGGACATACCCTCACTGAAGCTTTCTTT. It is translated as CASSPGHTLTEAFF.

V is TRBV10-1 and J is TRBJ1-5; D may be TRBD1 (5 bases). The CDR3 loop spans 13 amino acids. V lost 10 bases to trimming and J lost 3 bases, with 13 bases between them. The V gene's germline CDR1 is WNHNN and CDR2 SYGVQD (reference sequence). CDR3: CATQQAINQPQHF. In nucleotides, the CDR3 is TGCGCCACCCAACAGGCCATCAATCAGCCCCAGCATTTT.

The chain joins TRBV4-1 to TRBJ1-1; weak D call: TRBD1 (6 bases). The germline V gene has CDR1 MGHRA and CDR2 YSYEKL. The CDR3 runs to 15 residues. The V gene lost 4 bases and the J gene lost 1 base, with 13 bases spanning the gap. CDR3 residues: CASSPYGQTNTEAFF. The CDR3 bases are TGCGCCAGCAGCCCCTACGGACAGACGAACACTGAAGCTTTCTTT.

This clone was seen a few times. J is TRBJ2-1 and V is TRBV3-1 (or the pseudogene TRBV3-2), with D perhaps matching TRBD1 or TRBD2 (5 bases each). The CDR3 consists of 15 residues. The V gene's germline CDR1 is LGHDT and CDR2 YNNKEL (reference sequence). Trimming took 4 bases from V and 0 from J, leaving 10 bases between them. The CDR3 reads CASSPGPLSYNEQFF. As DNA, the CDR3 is TGTGCCAGCAGCCCGGGGCCCCTCTCCTACAATGAGCAGTTCTTC.